These T cell receptor beta chains were read from a single sample in a study of T cells in lung cancer brain metastases. Here immunoSEQ multiplex PCR was the method, and the copy in TCRdb shows in-frame clones only, minus some. The repertoire consists of a few thousand clones, with less than 90% occurring once and the leading ten covering less than 5%. Sequenced sample: tumor tissue from the primary lung tumor. These receptors all come from a man aged 65-85 years with non-small cell lung cancer. Both conserved end residues are part of each CDR3. Size is omitted from some rows. Given values are once, few, many or a class for expanded clones.

v_call clone_size cdr3_aa
TRBV7-9 NA CASSLATDYNEQFF
TRBV21-1 NA CASSKTTWNSNQPQHF
TRBV4-3 NA CASSQDLVRGTSYEQYF
TRBV21-1 NA CASSAYRDGTGNTIYF
TRBV6-6 NA CASSAGSVVGKLFF
TRBV18 few CASSQLAAPRDTQYF
TRBV13 once CASSPRTGIHEQYF
TRBV7-9 NA CASSFLGADQPQHF
TRBV19 NA CASSIPGTTTEAFF
TRBV4-3 NA CASSQAKRVAFKFYNEQFF
TRBV18 NA CASSPRTSGVSSTDTQYF
TRBV5-1 NA CASSVDTSFNYGYTF
TRBV27 NA CASSLWGANNQPQHF
TRBV9 NA CASSVVNLMNTEAFF
TRBV7-9 NA CASSSYYPRGQNYNEQFF